These 8 T cell receptor beta chains share one sample of origin, sequenced in a study of vaccination and CD4 T cells after COVID-19. Their recognized antigens are unknown. Scientists ran DNA taken from cultured CD4+ T cells through the Oncomine TCR Beta short-read assay for sequencing. MiXCR, run by TCRdb on the PCR reads, gives a single entry per CDR3 protein. The data contain about 14,000 distinct CDR3 sequences, approximately 30% of them singletons. Noted treatment: 10-day PBMC culture with coronavirus spike peptide pools or control peptides (ViraFEST assay). The sample comprised cultured CD4+ T cells from blood. All receptors derive from a human donor with COVID-19.

The chain links TRBV5-4 to TRBJ1-1; D uncertain. V was cut by 4 bases and J by 0 bases, with 13 bases left in between. This CDR3 is 15 amino acids long. The germline V gene encodes CDR1 SGHNT and CDR2 YYREEE (reference sequence). CDR3 DNA: TGTGCCAGCAGCCTCCCCGGGTCGGTGAACACTGAAGCTTTCTTT. Translated: CASSLPGSVNTEAFF. The entire variable domain, with the rest obtained from reference TRBV5-4 and TRBJ1-1, is as follows: ETGVTQSPTHLIKTRGQQVTLRCSSQSGHNTVSWYQQALGQGPQFIFQYYREEENGRGNFPPRFSGLQFPNYSSELNVNALELDDSALYLCASSLPGSVNTEAFFGQGTRLTVV.

The chain is built from TRBV7-2 and TRBJ2-3; 7 bases align to TRBD1. This CDR3 has 13 residues. V lost 5 bases and J lost 4; bases outside the gene matches: 3. Germline CDR1 SGHTA, CDR2 FQGNSA. CDR3 region: CASSPDRSDTQYF. The CDR3 region has the DNA TGTGCCAGCAGCCCGGACAGGTCAGATACGCAGTATTTT.

This chain connects TRBV9 to TRBJ2-1, with TRBD2 matching 9 bases. Unmatched junction bases numbered 1, after V lost 3 bases and J lost 0 bases. Germline assignment: CDR1 SGDLS and CDR2 YYNGEE. The CDR3 length is 15 residues. The CDR3 nucleotides are TGTGCCAGCAGCGAGACTAGCGGCTCCTACAATGAGCAGTTCTTC. Amino acid sequence: CASSETSGSYNEQFF.

The J gene is TRBJ1-3, the V gene TRBV19; TRBD1 agrees at 7 bases. V trimming: 4 bases; J trimming: 4 bases; junction bases outside the gene matches: 7. Germline V gene sequence: CDR1 LNHDA, CDR2 SQIVND (reference sequence). CDR3 size: 15 residues. CDR3 region: CASSKERGQGNTIYF. As DNA, the CDR3 is TGTGCCAGTAGTAAGGAGAGGGGGCAAGGAAACACCATATATTTT.

This clonotype is judged medium-sized (0.01 to 0.1%). J is TRBJ1-2 and V is TRBV4-3, with D uncertain. Germline CDR1 LGHNA, CDR2 YSLEER. The CDR3 is 16 residues long. Trimming took 1 base from V and 4 from J, leaving 16 bases between them. CDR3 region: CASSQGDWSDGYGYTF. The CDR3 region has the DNA TGCGCCAGCAGCCAAGGTGATTGGTCAGACGGCTATGGCTACACCTTC.

The J gene is TRBJ2-1, the V gene TRBV12-3 or TRBV12-4; possibly TRBD1 or TRBD2 for D (5 bases each). V lost 8 bases, J lost 0 bases, and 14 bases lay in between. The CDR3 is 15 amino acids. The CDR3, as DNA: TGTGCCAGCGGCAGAGGGGCCAGCTCCTACAATGAGCAGTTCTTC. Its protein is CASGRGASSYNEQFF.

There are a few counts of this clonotype. The genes are TRBV6-1 and TRBJ1-3; a possible D gene is TRBD1 (6 bases). The germline V gene encodes CDR1 MNHNS and CDR2 SASEGT. The V gene lost 6 bases and the J gene lost 2 bases, with 11 bases spanning the gap. This CDR3 contains 14 residues. The CDR3 DNA is TGTGCCAGCAGGGGTACAGGGCCTGGAAACACCATATATTTT. Its protein product is CASRGTGPGNTIYF.

This chain links TRBV19 with TRBJ1-6, with 8 bases aligning to TRBD1. This CDR3 comprises 13 residues. V trimming: 4 bases; J trimming: 11 bases; junction bases outside the gene matches: 4. Germline CDR1 reads LNHDA; CDR2 reads SQIVND (reference sequence). The CDR3 loop is CASSNRGIAPLHF. The DNA for the CDR3 is TGTGCCAGTAGTAACAGGGGGATTGCACCCCTCCACTTT.